This T cell receptor beta chain is from a study of STAT5B mutations in CD4+ large granular lymphocyte leukemia. Germline V gene sequence: CDR1 MGHRA, CDR2 YSYEKL. V lost 4 bases and J lost 3, with 7 bases in between. The CDR3 runs 13 residues. TCRdb's copy holds only in-frame clones and misses some; the assay was immunoSEQ multiplex PCR. The repertoire holds tens of thousands of clones, approximately 84% seen once, with just under 0.35% in the top ten. The chain links TRBV4-1 to TRBJ2-4; the D gene is possibly TRBD1 (5 bases). The sequence came from a human donor in good health. Sequenced: CD4+ T cells from blood buffy coats. The CDR3 DNA is TGCGCCAGCAGCCTCCAGGGCAAAAACATTCAGTACTTC. Protein product: CASSLQGKNIQYF.